Given below is one T cell receptor beta chain in context. Some clones are missing from TCRdb's copy, which holds only in-frame ones; the method was immunoSEQ multiplex PCR. The data show 400,000 to 500,000 clones, around 90% seen once. The sample belongs to a study of control samples from healthy donors and cancer patients. Germline lookup yields CDR1 MDHEN and CDR2 SYDVKM. The CDR3 totals 16 residues. V gave up 6 bases and J gave up 2 bases, with 16 bases separating them. The V gene is TRBV28, the J gene TRBJ2-2, with a weak D call TRBD2 (6 bases). The receptor was isolated from a man between 35 and 55 years old with head and neck cancer. Material: PBMCs. The CDR3 coding sequence is TGTGCCAGCAGCTACGGGTTCGGGGGTAACACCGGGGAGCTGTTTTTT. Its translation: CASSYGFGGNTGELFF.